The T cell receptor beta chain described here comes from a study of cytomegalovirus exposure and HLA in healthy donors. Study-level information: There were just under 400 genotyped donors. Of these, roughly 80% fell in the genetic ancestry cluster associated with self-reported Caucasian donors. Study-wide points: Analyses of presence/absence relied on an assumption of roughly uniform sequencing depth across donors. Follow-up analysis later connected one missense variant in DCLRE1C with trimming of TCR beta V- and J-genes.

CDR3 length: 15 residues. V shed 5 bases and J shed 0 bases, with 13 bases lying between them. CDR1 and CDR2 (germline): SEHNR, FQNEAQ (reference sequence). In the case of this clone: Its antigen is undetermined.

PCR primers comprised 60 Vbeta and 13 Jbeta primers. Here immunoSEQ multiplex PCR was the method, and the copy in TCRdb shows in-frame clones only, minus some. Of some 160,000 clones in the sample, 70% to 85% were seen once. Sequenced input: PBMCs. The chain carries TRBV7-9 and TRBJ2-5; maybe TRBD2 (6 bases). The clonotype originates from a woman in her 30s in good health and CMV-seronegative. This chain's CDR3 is CASSPPRDYQETQYF. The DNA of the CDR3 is TGTGCCAGCAGCCCCCCACGGGACTACCAAGAGACCCAGTACTTC.